These 31 T cell receptor beta chains share one sample of origin, sequenced in a study of blood T cell repertoires in COVID-19. The data were produced by immunoSEQ multiplex PCR, yet TCRdb's version contains in-frame clones alone and is incomplete. The data show some 350,000 clones, 91% seen once. The sequenced sample was peripheral blood. Receptor source: a woman aged 18-29 years who had recovered from COVID-19.

The chain uses TRBV7-9 and TRBJ1-1, with D unresolved. V was cut by 5 bases and J by 1 base, with 23 bases left in between. The CDR3 sequence is 18 residues long. Germline CDR1 SEHNR, CDR2 FQNEAQ (reference sequence). The CDR3: CASSITERRQTKNTEAFF. CDR3 nucleotide sequence: TGTGCCAGCAGCATCACCGAGAGGAGGCAGACTAAGAACACTGAAGCTTTCTTT.

The CDR3 nucleotides are TGTGCCTGGAGTAACCCAGGGGTTAGTACCTTC. This encodes CAWSNPGVSTF. This chain connects TRBV30 to TRBJ1-2, with D perhaps TRBD1 (6 bases). The CDR3 runs 11 residues. The V gene's germline CDR1 is GTSNPN and CDR2 SVGIG (reference sequence). Trimming stripped 2 bases from V and 14 bases from J, with 15 bases between.

The chain carries TRBV4-1 and TRBJ1-1, with 9 nucleotides matching TRBD1. CDR3 size: 13 residues. Per the germline V gene, CDR1 is MGHRA and CDR2 is YSYEKL. V trimming: 4 bases; J trimming: 3 bases; junction bases outside the gene matches: 0. CDR3 in amino acids: CASSRTGDTEAFF. CDR3 DNA sequence: TGCGCCAGCAGCCGGACAGGGGACACTGAAGCTTTCTTT.

The V and J genes are TRBV3-1 (or the pseudogene TRBV3-2) and TRBJ2-5, with D unresolved. The V gene lost 3 bases and the J gene lost 14 bases, with 22 bases spanning the gap. The CDR3 has 14 residues. Per the germline V gene, CDR1 is LGHDT and CDR2 is YNNKEL (reference sequence). CDR3 nucleotide sequence: TGTGCCAGCAGCCACGAGGAAACACGAGACTCGGGTTACTTC. It is translated as CASSHEETRDSGYF.

This chain connects TRBV5-1 to TRBJ2-5; TRBD1 agrees at 11 bases. After removal of 4 bases from V and 2 bases from J, the junction contained 10 bases not matched to a gene. This CDR3 is built from 17 residues. Germline values: CDR1 SGHRS, CDR2 YFSETQ. DNA for the CDR3: TGCGCCAGCAGCCCCGGACAGGGGGCGATGAGGCAAGAGACCCAGTACTTC. This gives the protein CASSPGQGAMRQETQYF.

The chain uses TRBV5-8 and TRBJ2-1, with 8 bases lining up with TRBD1. Germline V CDR1 and CDR2: SGHTS, YDEGEE. The CDR3 has 17 residues. With 4 bases clipped from V and 1 base from J, the junction kept 10 bases outside the gene matches. Written as DNA, the CDR3 is TGTGCCAGCAGCCTTGACAGGGGTGATTGGTCCTACAATGAGCAGTTCTTC. Translated: CASSLDRGDWSYNEQFF.

The chain uses TRBV24-1 and TRBJ2-1, with a weak D call TRBD2 (6 bases). Per germline, CDR1 KGHDR and CDR2 SFDVKD. The CDR3 sequence is 15 residues long. The V end lost 3 bases, the J end lost 5 bases, and 13 bases lay between the germline ends. This CDR3 is CATSDDGTQDNEQFF. CDR3 nucleotide sequence: TGTGCCACCAGTGATGACGGGACTCAGGACAATGAGCAGTTCTTC.

This chain uses TRBV19 with TRBJ1-6; D is possibly TRBD1 (5 bases). The CDR3 extends over 15 amino acids. CDR1 and CDR2 (germline): LNHDA, SQIVND (reference sequence). Trimming removed 7 bases at V and 7 bases at J, with 17 bases between. The CDR3 nucleotides read TGTGCCAGTACCGAAACGGGCAGACAGAATTCACCCCTCCACTTT. Protein: CASTETGRQNSPLHF.

This chain joins TRBV18 and TRBJ1-2; unclear D gene. The V gene lost 3 bases and the J gene lost 4 bases, with 15 bases spanning the gap. In germline, CDR1 is KGHSH, CDR2 LQKENI. The CDR3 is made up of 15 amino acids. Here the CDR3 DNA reads TGTGCCAGCTCACCTTCCGAGACACCCATCTATGGCTACACCTTC. It yields the protein CASSPSETPIYGYTF.

The chain links TRBV5-6 to TRBJ2-1; possibly TRBD1 for D (6 bases). Germline V lookup: CDR1 SGHDT, CDR2 YYEEEE. V was pared by 1 base and J by 10 bases, with 18 bases between. CDR3 size: 15 residues. In nucleotides, the CDR3 is TGTGCCAGCAGCTTGTACAGGGCCCACCGAGGGGAGCAGTTCTTC. Translating it yields CASSLYRAHRGEQFF. The full variable domain, in which reference TRBV5-6 and TRBJ2-1 provide the parts outside the CDR3, is DAGVTQSPTHLIKTRGQQVTLRCSPKSGHDTVSWYQQALGQGPQFIFQYYEEEERQRGNFPDRFSGHQFPNYSSELNVNALLLGDSALYLCASSLYRAHRGEQFFGPGTRLTVL.

The J gene is TRBJ1-3, the V gene TRBV11-3; tentatively, D is TRBD1 (5 bases). V lost 5 bases, J lost 2 bases, and 13 bases lay in between. CDR3 length: 15 amino acids. Germline CDR1 and CDR2: SGHNT and YENEEA. The CDR3 loop is CASSPGSGTGNTIYF. CDR3 in DNA: TGTGCCAGCAGCCCTGGGTCAGGGACTGGAAACACCATATATTTT.

The CDR3 protein is CASGRTSQGAIPQYF. The CDR3 DNA reads TGTGCTAGTGGCCGGACCTCACAGGGGGCGATACCCCAGTACTTC. The V and J genes are TRBV12-5 and TRBJ2-5; TRBD1 matches at 9 bases. Germline CDR1 reads LGHNT; CDR2 reads FRNRAP. J gave up 9 bases and V 6 bases, and 14 bases lay outside the gene matches. This CDR3 comprises 15 residues.

The genes are TRBV4-3 and TRBJ2-4, with unresolved D. Trimming removed 0 bases at V and 9 bases at J, with 9 bases between. CDR1 is LGHNA, CDR2 YSLEER, per germline. This CDR3 has 13 amino acids. CDR3: CASSQEGWAIQYF. In nucleotides, the CDR3 is TGCGCCAGCAGCCAAGAGGGCTGGGCCATTCAGTACTTC.

The chain uses TRBV10-1 and TRBJ2-1; maybe TRBD2 (6 bases). The length of the CDR3 is 14 residues. V gave up 2 bases and J gave up 8 bases, with 13 bases separating them. Germline V lookup: CDR1 WNHNN, CDR2 SYGVQD (reference sequence). CDR3 nucleotides: TGCGCCAGCAGTGAGCGGGAGAATTCCGATGAGCAGTTCTTC. Residues: CASSERENSDEQFF.

This sequence joins TRBV6-2 or TRBV6-3 and TRBJ2-1; 12 positions match TRBD2. The germline V gene has CDR1 MNHEY and CDR2 SVGEGT. Trimming removed 6 bases from V and 7 bases from J; junction bases left unmatched: 10. This CDR3 is 16 amino acids long. Here the CDR3 DNA reads TGTGCCAGCAGCGGAGGACTAGCGGGAAGGCGTAATGAGCAGTTCTTC. It specifies CASSGGLAGRRNEQFF.

The chain carries TRBV19 and TRBJ2-1; a possible D gene is TRBD1 (5 bases). Germline CDR1 LNHDA, CDR2 SQIVND (reference sequence). The germline V and J ends were trimmed by 4 bases and 8 bases, with 15 bases remaining between them. CDR3 length equals 14 residues. The CDR3 loop reads CASSSLQVNDEQFF. The CDR3 coding sequence is TGTGCCAGTAGTAGCTTACAGGTAAATGATGAGCAGTTCTTC.

The rearrangement joins TRBV11-2 to TRBJ2-1, with 7 bases identical to TRBD2. CDR1 is SGHAT, CDR2 FQNNGV, per germline. The CDR3 extends over 17 amino acids. The J segment lost 4 bases and the V segment lost 2 bases, leaving 11 bases of the junction unmatched. The CDR3 protein is CASSLYSVREPYNEQFF. CDR3 DNA sequence: TGTGCCAGCAGCTTATATTCGGTGCGGGAGCCATACAATGAGCAGTTCTTC.

This rearrangement joins TRBV18 to TRBJ2-3; D call uncertain. Per the germline V gene, CDR1 is KGHSH and CDR2 is LQKENI. V was cut by 5 bases and J by 0 bases, with 9 bases left in between. The CDR3 length is 14 residues. For the CDR3, the DNA is TGTGCCAGCTCAGACGGGTCAAGCACAGATACGCAGTATTTT. As protein: CASSDGSSTDTQYF.

The chain is built from TRBV7-9 and TRBJ1-2; D is unresolved. V dropped 5 bases and J dropped 1 base, with 14 bases sitting between them. The CDR3 covers 15 residues. The germline V gene encodes CDR1 SEHNR and CDR2 FQNEAQ (reference sequence). This chain's CDR3 is CASSPLDGLNYGYTF. The CDR3 nucleotides read TGTGCCAGCAGCCCTTTGGACGGACTTAACTATGGCTACACCTTC.

The V gene is TRBV4-1, the J gene TRBJ2-1; 12 positions agree with TRBD2. Germline V gene data show CDR1 as MGHRA and CDR2 as YSYEKL. The V segment lost 3 bases and the J segment 7 bases; nucleotides outside the gene matches: 16. This CDR3 region has 19 residues. The CDR3 spells CASSQRGGTTSGRSNEQFF. CDR3 nucleotide sequence: TGCGCCAGCAGCCAGAGGGGCGGGACTACTAGCGGGAGGAGTAATGAGCAGTTCTTC.

V and J are TRBV7-2 and TRBJ2-1; D possibly corresponds to TRBD2 (6 bases). CDR1 and CDR2 from the germline V gene are SGHTA and FQGNSA. Trimming took off 2 bases at V and 4 bases at J, with 12 bases between the two ends. This CDR3 region has 15 residues. CDR3 loop: CASSLSETRYNEQFF. The CDR3 bases are TGTGCCAGCAGCTTATCCGAGACTAGATACAATGAGCAGTTCTTC.

The chain recombines TRBV7-9 with TRBJ2-1; no clear D. This CDR3 is built from 12 residues. Germline assignment: CDR1 SEHNR and CDR2 FQNEAQ (reference sequence). V was cut by 8 bases and J by 2 bases, with 7 bases left in between. The CDR3 is CASANTYNEQFF. For the CDR3, the DNA is TGTGCCAGCGCGAATACCTACAATGAGCAGTTCTTC.

This chain joins TRBV3-1 (or the pseudogene TRBV3-2) and TRBJ2-1, with 10 bases lining up with TRBD2. J lost 12 bases, V lost 0 bases, and 17 bases had no gene match. CDR1 is LGHDT, CDR2 YNNKEL, per germline (reference sequence). The length of the CDR3 is 18 residues. The CDR3 region has the DNA TGTGCCAGCAGCCAAGAAGGGGCTCCACTAGCGGGAATTGGTCGGCAGTTCTTC. Translating gives CASSQEGAPLAGIGRQFF.

This chain connects TRBV14 to TRBJ1-2; D gene ambiguous. The CDR3 totals 14 residues. V was shortened by 6 bases and J by 5 bases, with 16 bases between the two germline ends. Germline V gives CDR1 SGHDN, CDR2 FVKESK. CDR3 sequence reads: CASSLVDVPYGYTF. CDR3 sequence (DNA): TGTGCCAGCAGTCTAGTCGACGTACCGTATGGCTACACCTTC.

The rearrangement uses TRBV11-3 and TRBJ2-1; TRBD2 aligns across 8 bases. J was trimmed by 9 bases and V by 5 bases; bases with no gene match: 6. This CDR3 is built from 13 residues. Per germline, CDR1 SGHNT and CDR2 YENEEA. DNA for the CDR3: TGTGCCAGCAGCCCGGGACTAGAGGCTGAGCAGTTCTTC. It translates to CASSPGLEAEQFF.

The chain joins TRBV6-2 or TRBV6-3 to TRBJ2-5; no clear D gene. The CDR3 is 14 residues long. V gave up 0 bases and J gave up 4 bases, with 9 bases separating them. Per germline, CDR1 MNHEY and CDR2 SVGEGT. CDR3 amino acids: CASSYSFSSETQYF. In DNA, the CDR3 is TGTGCCAGCAGTTACTCCTTTAGTTCAGAGACCCAGTACTTC.

This clone was detected only a few times. The chain joins TRBV5-5 to TRBJ2-1; 10 positions match TRBD2. Trimming removed 10 bases from V and 9 bases from J; junction bases left unmatched: 10. This CDR3 contains 13 residues. Germline-derived CDR1 and CDR2 are SGHKS and YYEKEE (reference sequence). The CDR3 protein is CARILAGAGEQFF. The CDR3, as DNA: TGTGCCCGCATCCTAGCGGGAGCGGGTGAGCAGTTCTTC. Drawing the rest from reference TRBV5-5 and TRBJ2-1, the complete variable domain is DAGVTQSPTHLIKTRGQQVTLRCSPISGHKSVSWYQQVLGQGPQFIFQYYEKEERGRGNFPDRFSARQFPNYSSELNVNALLLGDSALYLCARILAGAGEQFFGPGTRLTVL.

The chain combines TRBV2 with TRBJ1-1; D might be TRBD1 (6 bases). Germline V gives CDR1 SNHLY, CDR2 FYNNEI. Trimming left V 4 bases short and J 1 base short, with 25 bases between. The CDR3 contains 19 residues. CDR3 amino acids: CASSAYEGTGSGSNTEAFF. CDR3 DNA sequence: TGTGCCAGCAGTGCGTACGAAGGCACAGGGTCGGGTTCGAACACTGAAGCTTTCTTT.

This clone was detected a few times. This sequence joins TRBV7-2 and TRBJ2-1, with D unresolved. The CDR3 has 15 amino acids. Germline CDR1 is SGHTA and CDR2 is FQGNSA. The germline V and J ends were trimmed by 5 bases and 3 bases, with 14 bases remaining between them. The CDR3 loop reads CASSPHLANYNEQFF. In DNA, the CDR3 is TGTGCCAGCAGCCCTCACCTGGCCAACTACAATGAGCAGTTCTTC.

There are a few counts of this clone. V gene TRBV7-9 combines with J gene TRBJ1-6, with a weak D call TRBD1 (6 bases). The V gene's germline CDR1 is SEHNR and CDR2 FQNEAQ (reference sequence). V lost 9 bases and J lost 3, with 15 bases in between. This CDR3 has 15 amino acids. The CDR3 DNA follows: TGTGCCAGTGCTAGACAGGCACACTATAATTCACCCCTCCACTTT. Protein product: CASARQAHYNSPLHF.

This chain joins TRBV15 and TRBJ1-5, with unresolved D. The CDR3 is 16 amino acids. V was shortened by 0 bases and J by 1 base, with 10 bases between the two germline ends. CDR1 is LNHNV and CDR2 is YYDKDF in the germline V gene (reference sequence). In nucleotides, the CDR3 is TGTGCCACCAGCAGAGATCGGGAGAGGAGCAATCAGCCCCAGCATTTT. This gives the protein CATSRDRERSNQPQHF.